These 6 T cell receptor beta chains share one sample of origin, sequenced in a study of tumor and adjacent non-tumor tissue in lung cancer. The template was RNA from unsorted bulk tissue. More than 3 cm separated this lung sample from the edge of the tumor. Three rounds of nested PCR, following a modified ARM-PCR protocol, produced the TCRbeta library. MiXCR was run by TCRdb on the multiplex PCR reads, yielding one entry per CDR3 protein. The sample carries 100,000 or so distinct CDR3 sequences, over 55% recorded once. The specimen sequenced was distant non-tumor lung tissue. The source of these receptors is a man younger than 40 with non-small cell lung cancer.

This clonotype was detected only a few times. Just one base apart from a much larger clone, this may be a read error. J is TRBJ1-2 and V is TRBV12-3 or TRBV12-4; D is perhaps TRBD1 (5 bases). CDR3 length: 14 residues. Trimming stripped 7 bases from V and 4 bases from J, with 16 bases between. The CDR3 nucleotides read TGTGCCAGCATCCCGGGGCAGTCCGCCTATGGCTACACCTTC. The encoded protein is CASIPGQSAYGYTF.

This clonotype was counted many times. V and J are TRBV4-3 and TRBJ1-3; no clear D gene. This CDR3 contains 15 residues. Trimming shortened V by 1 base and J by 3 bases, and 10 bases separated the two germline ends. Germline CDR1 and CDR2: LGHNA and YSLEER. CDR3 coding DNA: TGCGCCAGCAGCCAAGGATTGGGAGTTGGAAACACCATATATTTT. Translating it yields CASSQGLGVGNTIYF.

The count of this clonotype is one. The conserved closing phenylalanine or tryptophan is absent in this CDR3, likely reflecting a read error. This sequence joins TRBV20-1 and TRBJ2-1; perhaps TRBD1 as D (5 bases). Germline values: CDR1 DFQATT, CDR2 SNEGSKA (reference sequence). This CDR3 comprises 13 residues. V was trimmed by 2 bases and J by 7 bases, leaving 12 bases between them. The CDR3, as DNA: TGCAGTGCTAGACGAGGCTCAGGGAATGAGCAGTTCTTG. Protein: CSARRGSGNEQFL.

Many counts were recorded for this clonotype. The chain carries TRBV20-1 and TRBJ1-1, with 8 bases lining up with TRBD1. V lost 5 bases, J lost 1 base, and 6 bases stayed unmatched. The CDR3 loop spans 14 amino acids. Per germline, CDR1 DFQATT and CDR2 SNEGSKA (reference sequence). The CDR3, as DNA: TGCAGTGCTCACCAGGGGGCGGGGAACACTGAAGCTTTCTTT. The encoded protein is CSAHQGAGNTEAFF.

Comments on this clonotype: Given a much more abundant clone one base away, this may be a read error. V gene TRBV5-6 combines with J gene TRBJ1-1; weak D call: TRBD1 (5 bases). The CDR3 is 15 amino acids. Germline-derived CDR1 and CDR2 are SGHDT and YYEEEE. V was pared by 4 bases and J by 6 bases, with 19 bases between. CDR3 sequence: CASSPPNYRIAEAFF. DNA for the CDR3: TGTGCCAGCAGCCCACCAAATTACAGGATCGCTGAAGCTTTCTTT.

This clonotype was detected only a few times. CDR3 nucleotides: TGCAGTGCTTCCAGGGGGGTCACAGATACGCAGTATTTT. Its protein product is CSASRGVTDTQYF. The chain has TRBV20-1 and TRBJ2-3, with D maybe TRBD1 (7 bases). Germline CDR1 reads DFQATT; CDR2 reads SNEGSKA (reference sequence). With 5 bases removed from V and 2 bases from J, the gap between germline ends came to 11 bases. The CDR3 consists of 13 residues.